This is a list of T cell receptor beta chains from one sample in a study of cytomegalovirus exposure and HLA in healthy donors. TCRdb keeps only in-frame clones here, not all; method: immunoSEQ multiplex PCR. The repertoire includes about 93,000 clones, 82% of them detected once, and 3.8% sits in the top ten. Sequenced input: PBMCs. All receptors come from a man between 45 and 60 years old in good health and CMV-seronegative. Both conserved end residues are part of each CDR3. A D gene is named only where the DNA matches it firmly. Size is stated for part of the rows, as once, few or many counts, or as a class when the clone is expanded.

J gene | clone size | D gene | V gene | CDR3 protein | CDR3 DNA
TRBJ2-2 | . | TRBD2 | TRBV7-8 | CASSPGGTGELFF | TGTGCCAGCAGTCCGGGAGGGACCGGGGAGCTGTTTTTT
TRBJ2-6 | . | . | TRBV19 | CASSPSTGTSGANVLTF | TGTGCCAGTAGTCCATCCACAGGTACCTCTGGGGCCAACGTCCTGACTTTC
TRBJ2-3 | . | . | TRBV7-3 | CASSRMGYSTDTQYF | TGTGCCAGCAGCCGAATGGGCTATAGCACAGATACGCAGTATTTT
TRBJ1-5 | . | . | TRBV25-1 | CASSEVADQPQHF | TGTGCCAGCAGTGAGGTGGCGGATCAGCCCCAGCATTTT
TRBJ1-1 | few | . | TRBV6-6 | CASSAALGRNTEAFF | TGTGCCAGCAGCGCGGCCTTAGGGAGAAACACTGAAGCTTTCTTT
TRBJ2-2 | . | . | TRBV19 | CATEVLRGTNTGELFF | TGTGCCACGGAAGTTTTGAGAGGTACGAACACCGGGGAGCTGTTTTTT
TRBJ1-3 | . | . | TRBV27 | CASRTGYSGNTIYF | TGTGCCAGCAGAACAGGGTACTCTGGAAACACCATATATTTT
TRBJ2-4 | . | TRBD2 | TRBV2 | CASGGSGSQLAKNIQYF | TGTGCCAGCGGGGGTAGCGGGAGTCAGCTAGCCAAAAACATTCAGTACTTC
TRBJ2-1 | . | . | TRBV19 | CASSVTGGVNEQFF | TGTGCCAGTAGTGTAACCGGCGGGGTTAATGAGCAGTTCTTC
TRBJ2-5 | . | TRBD2 | TRBV29-1 | CSVEDLGREETQYF | TGCAGCGTTGAAGATTTGGGGAGGGAGGAGACCCAGTACTTC
TRBJ2-7 | . | . | TRBV19 | CASSIVAAVYEQYF | TGTGCCAGTAGTATAGTTGCAGCGGTCTACGAGCAGTACTTC
TRBJ2-5 | . | TRBD2 | TRBV11-2 | CASSLRTSGKETQYF | TGTGCCAGCAGCTTACGGACTAGCGGTAAAGAGACCCAGTACTTC
TRBJ1-1 | . | . | TRBV19 | CASSMRAGLAEAFF | TGTGCCAGTAGTATGCGGGCGGGGCTCGCTGAAGCTTTCTTT
TRBJ2-7 | . | . | TRBV12-5 | CASGLAGSNYEQYF | TGTGCTAGTGGTTTGGCTGGGAGTAACTACGAGCAGTACTTC
TRBJ2-1 | . | TRBD2 | TRBV27 | CASSLFSIPLTAGLAASGGEQFF | TGTGCCAGCAGTTTATTTTCCATTCCCCTGACAGCCGGGTTGGCAGCTAGCGGGGGGGAGCAGTTCTTC
TRBJ2-3 | . | TRBD2 | TRBV12-5 | CASGFGRGTDTQYF | TGTGCTAGTGGTTTCGGGAGGGGGACAGATACGCAGTATTTT
TRBJ1-3 | . | . | TRBV6-1 | CASSESTNSGNTIYF | TGTGCCAGCAGTGAAAGTACTAACTCTGGAAACACCATATATTTT
TRBJ2-5 | . | TRBD2 | TRBV6-6 | CASSSTSGQETQYF | TGTGCCAGCAGTTCCACTAGCGGCCAAGAGACCCAGTACTTC
TRBJ1-5 | . | . | TRBV6-4 | CASSEGDAQPQHF | TGTGCCAGCAGTGAAGGGGATGCGCAGCCCCAGCATTTT
TRBJ2-2 | . | TRBD2 | TRBV27 | CASSLTASGSPLPSNTGELFF | TGTGCCAGCAGTTTAACGGCTAGCGGGAGTCCTCTCCCATCGAACACCGGGGAGCTGTTTTTT
TRBJ1-1 | . | . | TRBV29-1 | CSVERGGNTEAFF | TGCAGCGTTGAACGGGGAGGGAACACTGAAGCTTTCTTT
TRBJ2-7 | once | TRBD2 | TRBV7-2 | CASSSGTSVYEQYF | TGTGCCAGCAGCTCCGGGACTAGCGTCTACGAGCAGTACTTC
TRBJ2-1 | . | . | TRBV11-1 | CASSSGLAEFF | TGTGCCAGCAGCTCGGGACTGGCTGAGTTCTTC
TRBJ1-5 | . | . | TRBV5-1 | CASSTTYNQPQHF | TGCGCCAGCAGCACTACGTACAATCAGCCCCAGCATTTT
TRBJ2-7 | . | . | TRBV15 | CATSRSRSYEQYF | TGTGCCACCAGCAGATCCCGCTCCTACGAGCAGTACTTC
TRBJ2-6 | . | . | TRBV14 | CASSQDGTGANVLTF | TGTGCCAGCAGCCAAGACGGGACTGGGGCCAACGTCCTGACTTTC
TRBJ1-3 | . | TRBD1 | TRBV7-9 | CASSGLTGVDGNTIYF | TGTGCCAGCAGCGGACTGACAGGGGTGGACGGAAACACCATATATTTT
TRBJ2-1 | . | TRBD1 | TRBV6-5 | CASSWTDRADYNEQFF | TGTGCCAGCAGTTGGACCGACAGGGCGGACTACAATGAGCAGTTCTTC
TRBJ2-1 | . | TRBD1 | TRBV28 | CASRVRIRTGPQFF | TGTGCCAGCAGAGTCCGCATACGGACAGGGCCGCAGTTCTTC
TRBJ2-3 | . | TRBD2 | TRBV9 | CASSAGTSGTGDTQYF | TGTGCCAGCAGCGCGGGTACTAGCGGCACGGGAGATACGCAGTATTTT
TRBJ1-2 | few | TRBD1 | TRBV9 | CASSARPGTGSYGYTF | TGTGCCAGCAGCGCTCGACCCGGGACAGGGAGTTATGGCTACACCTTC
TRBJ1-1 | medium-sized | . | TRBV27 | CASSDSLEAFF | TGTGCCAGCAGTGACAGCTTAGAAGCTTTCTTT
TRBJ1-5 | few | TRBD1 | TRBV15 | CATSPGQHSNQPQHF | TGTGCCACCAGCCCGGGACAGCATAGCAATCAGCCCCAGCATTTT
TRBJ2-4 | . | . | TRBV9 | CASSAVGREENIQYF | TGTGCCAGCAGCGCTGTGGGTAGAGAGGAAAACATTCAGTACTTC
TRBJ1-3 | . | . | TRBV7-2 | CASSSRSGNTIYF | TGTGCCAGCAGCTCCCGGTCTGGAAACACCATATATTTT
TRBJ2-3 | few | TRBD1 | TRBV10-3 | CAISGQDTDTQYF | TGTGCCATCAGCGGACAGGACACAGATACGCAGTATTTT
TRBJ2-2 | . | TRBD2 | TRBV5-5 | CASSSLAGSNTGELFF | TGTGCCAGCAGCTCACTAGCGGGGTCGAACACCGGGGAGCTGTTTTTT
TRBJ1-2 | . | . | TRBV7-9 | CASSLGQGLYGYTF | TGTGCCAGCAGCCTCGGGCAGGGCCTCTATGGCTACACCTTC
TRBJ2-5 | . | TRBD2 | TRBV28 | CASSLSTSGRKTQYF | TGTGCCAGCAGTTTATCGACTAGCGGGAGAAAGACCCAGTACTTC
TRBJ2-5 | . | . | TRBV27 | CASSSRVGETQYF | TGTGCCAGCAGTTCTAGAGTGGGAGAGACCCAGTACTTC
TRBJ1-1 | . | . | TRBV7-3 | CASSLTREAEAFF | TGTGCCAGCAGCTTAACAAGGGAGGCTGAAGCTTTCTTT